This TCR beta chain emerged from a study of blood T cell repertoires in COVID-19. The wider study: PBMCs, B-cell-depleted T cells, or T cells were the source of the cDNA or gDNA that made up the material.

Under the authors' procedure: Amplification with reference gene primers provided the estimates of nucleated cell counts. This table comes from immunoSEQ multiplex PCR, and its TCRdb copy is limited to in-frame clones, with some not included. V, J and clone size reflect that table, while D and trimming were determined from the DNA. The table lists some 120,000 clones, around four fifths of them singletons. This CDR3 comprises 17 residues. V shed 3 bases and J 1 base; nucleotides not matched to a gene: 11. Germline V gene lookup returns CDR1 SGHRS and CDR2 YFSETQ. The rearrangement uses TRBV5-1 and TRBJ1-1; 8 positions agree with TRBD1. The sequence derives from a man at least 80 years old with active or convalescent COVID-19. What was sequenced was peripheral blood. Written as DNA, the CDR3 is TGCGCCAGCAGCTCACACAGGGGGATTACCTCGAACACTGAAGCTTTCTTT. Translating gives CASSSHRGITSNTEAFF.